These 27 T cell receptor beta chains originate from one sample sequenced in a study of cytomegalovirus exposure and HLA in healthy donors. PCR employed 60 Vbeta and 13 Jbeta primers. Method: immunoSEQ multiplex PCR; TCRdb's copy keeps in-frame clones and lacks some. The data contain around 100,000 clones, roughly 75% of them singletons. The sample comprised PBMCs. The origin of the receptors is a woman between 35 and 50 years old in good health and CMV-seronegative.

The genes are TRBV6-4 and TRBJ2-1, with a possible D match to TRBD2 (6 bases). Trimming pared 5 bases from V and 6 bases from J, leaving 17 bases between. This CDR3 has 15 amino acids. The V gene's germline CDR1 is MRHNA and CDR2 SNTAGT. The CDR3 DNA follows: TGTGCCAGCAGTTCTGGGGGGATTATTAGCAATGAGCAGTTCTTC. It is translated as CASSSGGIISNEQFF.

This clone was detected once. The chain links TRBV27 to TRBJ2-7, with TRBD1 as a possible D gene (6 bases). From germline, CDR1 is MNHEY and CDR2 SMNVEV (reference sequence). This CDR3 region has 14 residues. CDR3 nucleotide sequence: TGTGCTTCTAGAGGGGGAACAATGTCCTACGAGCAGTACTTC. It yields the protein CASRGGTMSYEQYF.

The rearrangement links TRBV7-2 to TRBJ1-5; 7 nucleotides agree with TRBD1. The germline gives CDR1 SGHTA, CDR2 FQGNSA. Losses at the gene ends were 2 bases for V and 8 bases for J; bases not matched to a gene: 3. This CDR3 has 13 residues. CDR3 sequence reads: CASSLTGVKPQHF. The CDR3 DNA reads TGTGCCAGCAGCTTAACAGGGGTAAAGCCCCAGCATTTT. The full variable domain, rest sourced from reference TRBV7-2 and TRBJ1-5, is GAGVSQSPSNKVTEKGKDVELRCDPISGHTALYWYRQSLGQGLEFLIYFQGNSAPDKSGLPSDRFSAERTGGSVSTLTIQRTQQEDSAVYLCASSLTGVKPQHFGDGTRLSIL.

This chain joins TRBV4-1 and TRBJ2-6; D not resolved. Trimming cost V 6 bases and J 0 bases, with 9 bases left between them. CDR3 length equals 15 residues. The germline V gene encodes CDR1 MGHRA and CDR2 YSYEKL. CDR3 sequence: CASSLKSSGANVLTF. Written as DNA, the CDR3 is TGCGCCAGCAGTCTAAAGAGCTCTGGGGCCAACGTCCTGACTTTC.

This clone was seen a few times. The chain joins TRBV15 to TRBJ2-7; D unclear. Trimming took 0 bases from V and 3 from J, leaving 12 bases between them. From germline, CDR1 is LNHNV and CDR2 YYDKDF (reference sequence). The CDR3 contains 15 residues. The DNA of the CDR3 is TGTGCCACCAGCAGAGAGGCGGATTCCTTCTACGAGCAGTACTTC. Encoded protein: CATSREADSFYEQYF.

The rearrangement uses TRBV27 and TRBJ1-5, with D uncertain. This CDR3 has 15 residues. CDR1 and CDR2 (germline): MNHEY, SMNVEV (reference sequence). V lost 2 bases to trimming and J lost 4 bases, with 12 bases between them. The CDR3 protein is CASSLGGSLNQPQHF. The CDR3 DNA follows: TGTGCCAGCAGTTTAGGAGGCAGTTTAAATCAGCCCCAGCATTTT.

The rearrangement uses TRBV9 and TRBJ2-3; a possible D gene is TRBD2 (6 bases). The V gene's germline CDR1 is SGDLS and CDR2 YYNGEE. Trimming took 0 bases from V and 2 from J, leaving 10 bases between them. CDR3 length equals 15 residues. The CDR3 spells CASSVASVNTDTQYF. In nucleotides, the CDR3 is TGTGCCAGCAGCGTAGCTAGCGTAAACACAGATACGCAGTATTTT. The full variable domain, in which reference TRBV9 and TRBJ2-3 provide the parts outside the CDR3, is DSGVTQTPKHLITATGQRVTLRCSPRSGDLSVYWYQQSLDQGLQFLIQYYNGEERAKGNILERFSAQQFPDLHSELNLSSLELGDSALYFCASSVASVNTDTQYFGPGTRLTVL.

The chain is built from TRBV7-9 and TRBJ2-7; 9 bases map to TRBD1. V was pared by 1 base and J by 0 bases, with 13 bases of the junction left unmatched. Per the germline V gene, CDR1 is SEHNR and CDR2 is FQNEAQ (reference sequence). CDR3 size: 19 residues. CDR3: CASSLVDGTGFYSSYEQYF. CDR3 nucleotide sequence: TGTGCCAGCAGCTTAGTGGACGGGACAGGGTTCTATAGCTCCTACGAGCAGTACTTC.

The CDR3 region is CASSLSLGPGNEKLFF. The DNA of the CDR3 is TGTGCCAGCAGCTTATCGCTCGGTCCCGGTAATGAAAAACTGTTTTTT. The rearrangement joins TRBV7-9 to TRBJ1-4; D gene ambiguous. V was pared by 2 bases and J by 4 bases, with 14 bases between. CDR1 and CDR2 (germline): SEHNR, FQNEAQ (reference sequence). CDR3 size: 16 residues.

The rearrangement uses TRBV7-9 and TRBJ2-5; no definite D call. Germline V CDR1 and CDR2: SEHNR, FQNEAQ (reference sequence). The V end was cut by 8 bases, the J end by 1 base, with 11 bases between. This CDR3 is 13 amino acids long. In DNA form, the CDR3 reads TGTGCCAGCGTACAGCCACCCCAAGAGACCCAGTACTTC. Translated, it gives CASVQPPQETQYF. Drawing the rest from reference TRBV7-9 and TRBJ2-5, the complete variable domain is DTGVSQNPRHKITKRGQNVTFRCDPISEHNRLYWYRQTLGQGPEFLTYFQNEAQLEKSRLLSDRFSAERPKGSFSTLEIQRTEQGDSAMYLCASVQPPQETQYFGPGTRLLVL.

This clone was seen a single time. The V gene is TRBV28, the J gene TRBJ2-4, with a possible D match to TRBD2 (6 bases). V was pared by 2 bases and J by 8 bases, with 16 bases between. Germline CDR1 is MDHEN and CDR2 is SYDVKM. This CDR3 has 15 residues. CDR3 nucleotides: TGTGCCAGCAGTTTACCCGGGGACTCCGGGGACATTCAGTACTTC. Translation gives CASSLPGDSGDIQYF.

This rearrangement joins TRBV7-2 to TRBJ1-4; TRBD1 might be the D (6 bases). Germline loops: CDR1 SGHTA, CDR2 FQGNSA. CDR3 length: 15 amino acids. V gave up 5 bases and J gave up 8 bases, with 18 bases separating them. As DNA, the CDR3 is TGTGCCAGCAGCCCCGGTGGGGGCTTGGGGGAAAAACTGTTTTTT. It translates to CASSPGGGLGEKLFF.

V gene TRBV7-9 combines with J gene TRBJ1-2; no reliable D call. There are 19 residues in the CDR3. The germline gives CDR1 SEHNR, CDR2 FQNEAQ (reference sequence). Trimming cost V 5 bases and J 1 base, with 26 bases left between them. The CDR3 region has the DNA TGTGCCAGCAGCCCTACGAGCCGGAGTTTCACTGAGTATAACTATGGCTACACCTTC. Amino acid sequence: CASSPTSRSFTEYNYGYTF.

The chain combines TRBV19 with TRBJ2-2; D is perhaps TRBD2 (5 bases). V dropped 5 bases and J dropped 6 bases, with 13 bases sitting between them. This CDR3 has 14 residues. CDR1 is LNHDA and CDR2 is SQIVND in the germline V gene (reference sequence). CDR3 nucleotides: TGTGCCAGTAGTCTCGCCGGGGTTCCCGGGGAGCTGTTTTTT. It is translated as CASSLAGVPGELFF.

This clone was observed a handful of times. CDR3 loop: CASSLTSGAFRTQYF. DNA of the CDR3: TGTGCCAGCAGTCTTACTAGCGGGGCCTTTCGGACCCAGTACTTC. The chain is built from TRBV28 and TRBJ2-5, with TRBD2 matching over 10 bases. Trimming cost V 5 bases and J 7 bases; bases outside gene matches: 10. CDR3 length: 15 residues. Germline V CDR1 and CDR2: MDHEN, SYDVKM.

The chain combines TRBV7-9 with TRBJ2-1; TRBD1 might be the D (6 bases). The V and J ends lost 1 base and 8 bases respectively, with 15 bases between them. This CDR3 contains 15 residues. Germline CDR1 and CDR2: SEHNR and FQNEAQ (reference sequence). CDR3 DNA sequence: TGTGCCAGCAGCTTAGGCGGCAGGGGCAGCGATGAGCAGTTCTTC. This gives the protein CASSLGGRGSDEQFF. Supplemented by reference TRBV7-9 and TRBJ2-1, the full variable domain reads DTGVSQNPRHKITKRGQNVTFRCDPISEHNRLYWYRQTLGQGPEFLTYFQNEAQLEKSRLLSDRFSAERPKGSFSTLEIQRTEQGDSAMYLCASSLGGRGSDEQFFGPGTRLTVL.

The J gene is TRBJ2-1, the V gene TRBV27; 7 nucleotides align to TRBD2. Germline V lookup: CDR1 MNHEY, CDR2 SMNVEV (reference sequence). This CDR3 region has 16 residues. V lost 8 bases to trimming and J lost 4 bases; unmatched junction nucleotides: 14. The CDR3 is CASSSPASGIYNEQFF. Here the CDR3 DNA reads TGTGCCAGCTCTTCCCCCGCAAGCGGGATTTACAATGAGCAGTTCTTC.

The CDR3 nucleotides are TGTGCCAGCAGCTTAGGTTTATCCGGGAGTCATAGCTCCTACAATGAGCAGTTCTTC. It encodes CASSLGLSGSHSSYNEQFF. This sequence joins TRBV7-9 and TRBJ2-1; the D gene is possibly TRBD2 (6 bases). CDR1 and CDR2 (germline): SEHNR, FQNEAQ (reference sequence). The CDR3 consists of 19 residues. Trimming shortened V by 1 base and J by 0 bases, and 19 bases separated the two germline ends. The variable domain in full, completed from reference TRBV7-9 and TRBJ2-1, reads DTGVSQNPRHKITKRGQNVTFRCDPISEHNRLYWYRQTLGQGPEFLTYFQNEAQLEKSRLLSDRFSAERPKGSFSTLEIQRTEQGDSAMYLCASSLGLSGSHSSYNEQFFGPGTRLTVL.

The rearrangement uses TRBV6-5 and TRBJ2-7; 7 bases align to TRBD1. The CDR3 runs 13 residues. V trimming: 5 bases; J trimming: 4 bases; junction bases outside the gene matches: 5. In germline, CDR1 is MNHEY, CDR2 SVGAGI. CDR3 sequence (DNA): TGTGCCAGCAGTCGACAGGGAAGTTACGAGCAGTACTTC. It encodes CASSRQGSYEQYF.

The chain links TRBV5-1 to TRBJ1-1, with 7 bases fitting TRBD1. Germline CDR1 is SGHRS and CDR2 is YFSETQ. CDR3 length equals 17 residues. The J segment lost 2 bases and the V segment lost 0 bases, leaving 10 bases of the junction unmatched. This chain's CDR3 is CASSLAPAGGDNTEAFF. In DNA form, the CDR3 reads TGCGCCAGCAGCTTGGCCCCGGCAGGGGGTGACAACACTGAAGCTTTCTTT.

The chain has TRBV5-1 and TRBJ2-1; 10 bases match TRBD2. This CDR3 comprises 16 residues. CDR1 is SGHRS, CDR2 YFSETQ, per germline. Germline trimming cut 5 bases from V and 2 bases from J; bases unmatched to any gene: 7. The CDR3 loop is CASSFGLAETYNEQFF. The CDR3 DNA reads as TGCGCCAGCAGTTTTGGACTAGCGGAAACCTACAATGAGCAGTTCTTC. The variable domain in full, with the rest retrieved from reference TRBV5-1 and TRBJ2-1, is KAGVTQTPRYLIKTRGQQVTLSCSPISGHRSVSWYQQTPGQGLQFLFEYFSETQRNKGNFPGRFSGRQFSNSRSEMNVSTLELGDSALYLCASSFGLAETYNEQFFGPGTRLTVL.

The genes are TRBV9 and TRBJ2-1; D call uncertain. CDR3 length: 14 amino acids. V lost 0 bases to trimming and J lost 5 bases, with 9 bases between them. Per germline, CDR1 SGDLS and CDR2 YYNGEE. This CDR3 reads CASSVESDHNEQFF. DNA for the CDR3: TGTGCCAGCAGCGTAGAAAGCGACCACAATGAGCAGTTCTTC.

V gene TRBV5-1 combines with J gene TRBJ1-4, with 10 bases that match TRBD1. The CDR3 loop spans 16 amino acids. The V segment lost 7 bases and the J segment 10 bases; nucleotides outside the gene matches: 16. Germline loops: CDR1 SGHRS, CDR2 YFSETQ. The CDR3 DNA follows: TGCGCCAGCGAAAGAGGAATGGGACAGGGGAGTGGAAAACTGTTTTTT. Its protein product is CASERGMGQGSGKLFF.

The chain combines TRBV9 with TRBJ2-1; TRBD2 aligns across 10 bases. J lost 0 bases, V lost 3 bases, and 3 bases had no gene match. This CDR3 is built from 16 residues. Germline CDR1 SGDLS, CDR2 YYNGEE. CDR3 in amino acids: CASSGASGSSYNEQFF. The CDR3 DNA reads TGTGCCAGCAGCGGGGCTAGCGGGAGCTCCTACAATGAGCAGTTCTTC.

This clone showed up just once. The chain couples TRBV4-3 to TRBJ1-3; no firm D call. V was shortened by 4 bases and J by 2 bases, with 15 bases between the two germline ends. The CDR3 length is 16 residues. Germline assignment: CDR1 LGHNA and CDR2 YSLEER. In DNA form, the CDR3 reads TGCGCCAGCAGCCCGGGTCGCCTTGACGCTGGAAACACCATATATTTT. It translates to CASSPGRLDAGNTIYF.

Written as DNA, the CDR3 is TGTGCCAGCAGTTTACAGAAGTCTGGAAACACCATATATTTT. Protein: CASSLQKSGNTIYF. The chain uses TRBV2 and TRBJ1-3, with D unclear. Deletions cut 5 bases from V and 1 base from J, with 9 bases between. The CDR3 totals 14 residues. Germline CDR1 SNHLY, CDR2 FYNNEI.

CDR3 coding DNA: TGTGCCAGCTCGGCTATAGCGGGAGTTGGTACAGATACGCAGTATTTT. Amino acids: CASSAIAGVGTDTQYF. The chain uses TRBV18 and TRBJ2-3, with 9 bases matching TRBD2. The germline CDR1 and CDR2 sequences are KGHSH and LQKENI. V lost 6 bases, J lost 3 bases, and 10 bases stayed unmatched. The CDR3 runs to 16 residues.